This T cell receptor beta chain was observed in a study of OX40 agonist ivuxolimab in advanced cancers. The CDR3 is 15 residues long. Germline V gene data show CDR1 as MNHNY and CDR2 as SVGAGI (reference sequence). Trimming took off 4 bases at V and 4 bases at J, with 17 bases between the two ends. Some clones are missing from TCRdb's copy, which holds only in-frame ones; the method was immunoSEQ multiplex PCR. The sample consists of some 58,000 clones, about 90% of them appearing once. General study points: Among some nonresponders, normalized T-cell clonal expansion was also low. In general, CD8+ T cells held more expanded clones than CD4+ did, on average.

With regard to this clone: The antigen remains undetermined.

The chain recombines TRBV6-6 with TRBJ2-7; D tentatively reads TRBD1 or TRBD2 (5 bases each). This TCR was sampled from an adult with an advanced solid tumor such as melanoma, head and neck, liver or kidney cancer. The sample here was CD4+ or CD8+ T cells sorted from blood, taken in a trial of the OX40 agonist ivuxolimab. The CDR3 region is CASSFGASRPYEQYF. For the CDR3, the DNA is TGTGCCAGCAGTTTCGGGGCATCGCGACCTTACGAGCAGTACTTC.